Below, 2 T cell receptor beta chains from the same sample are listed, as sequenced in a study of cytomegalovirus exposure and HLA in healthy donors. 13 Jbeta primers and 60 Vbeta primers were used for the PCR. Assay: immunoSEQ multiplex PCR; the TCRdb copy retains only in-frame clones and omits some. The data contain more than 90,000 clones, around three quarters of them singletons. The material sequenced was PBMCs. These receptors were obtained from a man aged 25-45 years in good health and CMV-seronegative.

The CDR3 nucleotides are TGTGCCAGCAGCCCCATAGCCGGGACTGAAGCTTTCTTT. Translated: CASSPIAGTEAFF. The chain carries TRBV9 and TRBJ1-1, with no clear D. The length of the CDR3 is 13 residues. Trimming removed 4 bases from V and 5 bases from J, with 12 bases in between. Germline V gene data show CDR1 as SGDLS and CDR2 as YYNGEE.

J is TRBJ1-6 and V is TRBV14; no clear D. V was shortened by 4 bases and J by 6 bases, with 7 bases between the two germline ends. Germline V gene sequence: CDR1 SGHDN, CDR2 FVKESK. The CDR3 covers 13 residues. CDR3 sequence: CASSLIFNSPLHF. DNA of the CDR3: TGTGCCAGCAGCCTAATATTTAATTCACCCCTCCACTTT.